The 27 T cell receptor beta chains below were found in one sample sequenced in a study of shared clonotypes between healthy human individuals. Clones were read by immunoSEQ multiplex PCR, and TCRdb kept only the in-frame ones, dropping some. The sample yields roughly 2,500,000 clones, 93% seen once. The sequenced material came from naive CD4+ T cells from PBMCs. The subset is: CD45RA+ positively selected. These receptors were obtained from a man younger than 35 in good health. Some clones in this sample may be carry-over from other donors' samples.

The chain recombines TRBV9 with TRBJ2-2, with a weak D call TRBD2 (5 bases). The CDR3 is 15 amino acids. Per germline, CDR1 SGDLS and CDR2 YYNGEE. V was trimmed by 0 bases and J by 4 bases, leaving 10 bases between them. The CDR3, as DNA: TGTGCCAGCAGCGTAGCCGCGGCGGGCACCGGGGAGCTGTTTTTT. It is translated as CASSVAAAGTGELFF.

This clone was observed a few times. The identical CDR3 is also encoded by other nucleotide sequences in the sample. This chain uses TRBV28 with TRBJ2-7, with D unclear. The V gene's germline CDR1 is MDHEN and CDR2 SYDVKM. Trimming shortened V by 6 bases and J by 3 bases, and 3 bases separated the two germline ends. The CDR3 length is 10 residues. The CDR3 bases are TGTGCCAGCAGCGGCTACGAGCAGTACTTC. Its translation is CASSGYEQYF.

The chain uses TRBV7-2 and TRBJ2-7; D is undetermined. Germline CDR1 and CDR2: SGHTA and FQGNSA. This CDR3 region has 15 residues. Trimming stripped 1 base from V and 3 bases from J, with 13 bases between. CDR3 loop: CASSLVPVVGYEQYF. The CDR3 DNA follows: TGTGCCAGCAGCTTAGTTCCAGTCGTGGGCTACGAGCAGTACTTC.

The J gene is TRBJ2-2, the V gene TRBV14, with TRBD1 identical over 7 bases. This CDR3 region has 13 residues. The ends lost 5 bases at V and 7 bases at J; junction bases unmatched: 4. The V gene's germline CDR1 is SGHDN and CDR2 FVKESK. CDR3 DNA: TGTGCCAGCAGCAGACAGGGTGTCGGGGAGCTGTTTTTT. Residues: CASSRQGVGELFF.

The chain combines TRBV15 with TRBJ2-7, with D hard to call. The CDR3 extends over 15 amino acids. V was clipped by 5 bases and J by 3 bases, with 17 bases between them. Germline V gene data show CDR1 as LNHNV and CDR2 as YYDKDF (reference sequence). CDR3 DNA sequence: TGTGCCACCAGCCTTAGCCATGGGCAGAGCTACGAGCAGTACTTC. It yields the protein CATSLSHGQSYEQYF.

The genes are TRBV6-1 and TRBJ1-2; no firm D call. This CDR3 contains 13 residues. The germline V gene encodes CDR1 MNHNS and CDR2 SASEGT. V dropped 8 bases and J dropped 1 base, with 11 bases sitting between them. The CDR3 DNA sequence: TGTGCCAGCGAGGAACTCATTAACTATGGCTACACCTTC. Its translation: CASEELINYGYTF.

Concerning this clone: The sample contains more than one DNA sequence encoding this CDR3. This chain connects TRBV2 to TRBJ2-1; D might be TRBD2 (6 bases). The CDR3 has 14 residues. CDR1 and CDR2 (germline): SNHLY, FYNNEI. V was cut by 6 bases and J by 3 bases, with 12 bases left in between. DNA for the CDR3: TGTGCCAGCAGGGGATTAGCGGACTACAATGAGCAGTTCTTC. This encodes CASRGLADYNEQFF.

This clone came up once. The chain couples TRBV5-4 to TRBJ1-2; 10 positions agree with TRBD1. CDR1 SGHNT and CDR2 YYREEE come from the germline V gene (reference sequence). The CDR3 consists of 14 residues. J was trimmed by 8 bases and V by 4 bases; bases with no gene match: 8. CDR3 in amino acids: CASSRPGTGDGYTF. CDR3 nucleotides: TGTGCCAGCAGCCGGCCCGGGACAGGGGACGGCTACACCTTC.

The gene calls are TRBV10-1 and TRBJ2-3; TRBD2 is a possible D gene (5 bases). V shed 3 bases and J shed 2 bases, with 21 bases lying between them. The CDR3 has 18 amino acids. Germline-derived CDR1 and CDR2 are WNHNN and SYGVQD (reference sequence). The CDR3 region is CASSEVNGRRTSTDTQYF. The CDR3 nucleotides read TGCGCCAGCAGTGAAGTCAACGGACGGAGGACCTCCACAGATACGCAGTATTTT.

The chain has TRBV6-1 and TRBJ2-3, with 8 bases fitting TRBD2. V dropped 3 bases and J dropped 1; count of bases not matched to a gene: 3. Germline-derived CDR1 and CDR2 are MNHNS and SASEGT. The CDR3 has 15 amino acids. As DNA, the CDR3 is TGTGCCAGCAGTGACACTAGCGGAGGCACAGATACGCAGTATTTT. It yields the protein CASSDTSGGTDTQYF.

The chain is built from TRBV5-1 and TRBJ1-4; the D is unclear. V was clipped by 5 bases and J by 8 bases, with 16 bases between them. Germline CDR1 is SGHRS and CDR2 is YFSETQ. CDR3 length: 14 residues. The CDR3 here is CASRKDPTGEKLFF. Written as DNA, the CDR3 is TGCGCCAGCAGAAAGGACCCGACCGGGGAAAAACTGTTTTTT.

The chain couples TRBV6-5 to TRBJ1-2, with 9 nucleotides matching TRBD1. Germline V CDR1 and CDR2: MNHEY, SVGAGI. The CDR3 loop spans 15 amino acids. V trimming: 6 bases; J trimming: 4 bases; junction bases outside the gene matches: 9. The CDR3 protein is CASRGTGRGIYGYTF. The CDR3 DNA is TGTGCCAGCAGGGGGACAGGGAGGGGGATCTATGGCTACACCTTC.

The V gene is TRBV10-3, the J gene TRBJ2-7; 7 nucleotides agree with TRBD1. Germline V gene data show CDR1 as ENHRY and CDR2 as SYGVKD. V trimming: 7 bases; J trimming: 2 bases; junction bases outside the gene matches: 5. This CDR3 comprises 13 residues. CDR3 residues: CAIMGQRAYEQYF. The CDR3 DNA is TGTGCCATCATGGGACAGAGAGCCTACGAGCAGTACTTC.

This chain links TRBV5-8 with TRBJ2-5; TRBD2 matches at 9 bases. The J call may be in error: the DNA end matches TRBJ2-7 better. CDR1 and CDR2 from the germline V gene are SGHTS and YDEGEE. The CDR3 spans 14 residues. CDR3 DNA sequence: TGTGCCAGCAGCTTGGGCGGGAGGGCCCACGAGCAGTACTTC. Amino acids: CASSLGGRAHEQYF.

Only one count was recorded for this clone. The rearrangement uses TRBV2 and TRBJ2-5, with D hard to call. With 4 bases removed from V and 0 bases from J, the gap between germline ends came to 9 bases. This CDR3 comprises 14 residues. CDR1 and CDR2 from the germline V gene are SNHLY and FYNNEI. CDR3 sequence reads: CASSVGRNQETQYF. The CDR3 DNA follows: TGTGCCAGCAGTGTGGGCAGAAACCAAGAGACCCAGTACTTC.

This clone occurred once. The chain uses TRBV7-9 and TRBJ2-3; D is possibly TRBD1 (5 bases). Trimming took 3 bases from V and 2 from J, leaving 9 bases between them. Germline CDR1 reads SEHNR; CDR2 reads FQNEAQ (reference sequence). There are 14 residues in the CDR3. The CDR3 region is CASSFDRNTDTQYF. CDR3 nucleotide sequence: TGTGCCAGCAGCTTCGACAGAAACACAGATACGCAGTATTTT.

A single count supports this clone. CDR3 DNA sequence: TGTGCCAGCAGTGAATTAGCGGGCGCTGGAAACACCATATATTTT. Translation: CASSELAGAGNTIYF. This sequence joins TRBV2 and TRBJ1-3; D call uncertain. Looked up from germline, CDR1 is SNHLY and CDR2 is FYNNEI. CDR3 length: 15 residues. With 2 bases removed from V and 2 bases from J, the gap between germline ends came to 10 bases.

The chain carries TRBV7-9 and TRBJ2-1, with D possibly TRBD2 on 6 matching bases. Deletions cut 1 base from V and 9 bases from J, with 10 bases between. The CDR3 loop spans 13 amino acids. Germline CDR1 SEHNR, CDR2 FQNEAQ (reference sequence). The CDR3 loop reads CASSLEVGGEQFF. The CDR3 nucleotides read TGTGCCAGCAGCTTAGAGGTGGGGGGTGAGCAGTTCTTC.

With regard to this clone: This CDR3 is also generated by other DNA sequences in the sample. V and J are TRBV11-2 and TRBJ2-7, with D unresolved. V lost 0 bases and J lost 3, with 6 bases in between. This CDR3 is built from 13 residues. CDR1 is SGHAT and CDR2 is FQNNGV in the germline V gene. CDR3 region: CASSLDLVYEQYF. The CDR3 nucleotides are TGTGCCAGCAGCTTAGATCTGGTCTACGAGCAGTACTTC.

The J gene is TRBJ1-4, the V gene TRBV6-1; D unclear. Germline V CDR1 and CDR2: MNHNS, SASEGT. Trimming took 7 bases from V and 0 from J, leaving 9 bases between them. The CDR3 contains 14 residues. In DNA form, the CDR3 reads TGTGCCAGCAACCCCAGTGCAACTAATGAAAAACTGTTTTTT. This translates into CASNPSATNEKLFF.

The V gene is TRBV5-1, the J gene TRBJ1-2; D may be TRBD1 (5 bases). The V gene lost 4 bases and the J gene lost 2 bases, with 15 bases spanning the gap. CDR1 SGHRS and CDR2 YFSETQ come from the germline V gene. This CDR3 comprises 15 residues. For the CDR3, the DNA is TGCGCCAGCAGCAACCTACAGGAGCGGAACTATGGCTACACCTTC. Amino acids: CASSNLQERNYGYTF.

The chain joins TRBV5-4 to TRBJ2-1, with D possibly matching TRBD2 (5 bases). V dropped 4 bases and J dropped 4 bases, with 12 bases sitting between them. CDR1 SGHNT and CDR2 YYREEE come from the germline V gene (reference sequence). The CDR3 runs to 14 residues. CDR3 amino acids: CASSPEPGYNEQFF. For the CDR3, the DNA is TGTGCCAGCAGCCCCGAGCCGGGGTACAATGAGCAGTTCTTC.

V is TRBV5-1 and J is TRBJ2-7; a possible D gene is TRBD2 (7 bases). Trimming pared 0 bases from V and 7 bases from J, leaving 14 bases between. The V gene's germline CDR1 is SGHRS and CDR2 YFSETQ. The CDR3 extends over 14 amino acids. The CDR3 sequence: CASSLDRAGVEQYF. DNA for the CDR3: TGCGCCAGCAGCTTGGACAGGGCGGGGGTTGAGCAGTACTTC. The variable domain in full, with the rest retrieved from reference TRBV5-1 and TRBJ2-7, is KAGVTQTPRYLIKTRGQQVTLSCSPISGHRSVSWYQQTPGQGLQFLFEYFSETQRNKGNFPGRFSGRQFSNSRSEMNVSTLELGDSALYLCASSLDRAGVEQYFGPGTRLTVT.

This sequence joins TRBV28 and TRBJ2-7, with 10 bases matching TRBD1. With V trimmed by 3 bases and J by 1 base, 15 bases remained unmatched. This CDR3 is built from 19 residues. Per germline, CDR1 MDHEN and CDR2 SYDVKM. CDR3 loop: CASSFYLPTGGAPSYEQYF. The CDR3 DNA reads as TGTGCCAGCAGTTTTTATCTGCCGACAGGGGGCGCCCCATCCTACGAGCAGTACTTC. Combining the CDR3 with reference TRBV28 and TRBJ2-7 gives the whole variable domain DVKVTQSSRYLVKRTGEKVFLECVQDMDHENMFWYRQDPGLGLRLIYFSYDVKMKEKGDIPEGYSVSREKKERFSLILESASTNQTSMYLCASSFYLPTGGAPSYEQYFGPGTRLTVT.

The chain combines TRBV7-3 with TRBJ1-1, with D possibly matching TRBD1 (6 bases). The germline gives CDR1 SGHTA, CDR2 FQGTGA. The CDR3 totals 16 residues. V was cut by 5 bases and J by 1 base, with 17 bases left in between. This chain's CDR3 is CASSPWGGRPNTEAFF. CDR3 sequence (DNA): TGTGCCAGCAGCCCGTGGGGGGGCAGGCCGAACACTGAAGCTTTCTTT.

The chain has TRBV15 and TRBJ1-5, with a weak D call TRBD1 (5 bases). CDR1 is LNHNV and CDR2 is YYDKDF in the germline V gene (reference sequence). The CDR3 is 12 residues long. Between the trimmed V and J ends, which lost 6 bases and 9 bases, there was a span of 12 bases. CDR3 in DNA: TGTGCCACCAGAGGAGGCGGGGGGCCCCAGCATTTT. Protein product: CATRGGGGPQHF.

The rearrangement joins TRBV11-2 to TRBJ1-2, with a possible D match to TRBD1 (5 bases). The V and J ends lost 2 bases and 4 bases respectively, with 14 bases between them. This CDR3 is 15 amino acids long. From germline, CDR1 is SGHAT and CDR2 FQNNGV. For the CDR3, the DNA is TGTGCCAGCAGCTTAACAGGATTAAGCTTCTATGGCTACACCTTC. It yields the protein CASSLTGLSFYGYTF.